The 27 T cell receptor beta chains below come from one sample, sequenced in a study of cytomegalovirus exposure and HLA in healthy donors. PCR amplification relied on 60 Vbeta primers (plus 13 Jbeta primers). Profiling relied on immunoSEQ multiplex PCR, and the TCRdb table lists in-frame clones only, not all of them. The repertoire holds about 120,000 clones, with roughly 70% as singletons. Sequenced material: PBMCs. All receptors come from a woman aged 18-29 years in good health and CMV-seronegative.

A few counts support this clone. CDR3 amino acids: CASSRRRSSGNTIYF. The CDR3 region has the DNA TGTGCCAGCAGCCGTCGGAGGAGCTCTGGAAACACCATATATTTT. The chain carries TRBV5-6 and TRBJ1-3; D is unclear. Germline V lookup: CDR1 SGHDT, CDR2 YYEEEE. V was trimmed by 4 bases and J by 0 bases, leaving 11 bases between them. This CDR3 region has 15 residues.

Points on this clone: In the same sample, other DNA sequences code for this CDR3. J is TRBJ1-1 and V is TRBV13, with a weak D call TRBD1 (6 bases). The germline gives CDR1 PRHDT, CDR2 FYEKMQ (reference sequence). The CDR3 has 13 residues. V was shortened by 5 bases and J by 1 base, with 8 bases between the two germline ends. CDR3 amino acids: CASSLGQNTEAFF. The CDR3 nucleotides read TGTGCCAGCAGCCTGGGACAGAACACTGAAGCTTTCTTT.

The chain uses TRBV27 and TRBJ2-7; 12 nucleotides line up with TRBD1. After removal of 4 bases from V and 3 bases from J, the junction contained 16 bases not matched to a gene. Germline values: CDR1 MNHEY, CDR2 SMNVEV (reference sequence). This CDR3 comprises 19 residues. This CDR3 reads CASSYKGTGGSWTHYEQYF. The DNA for the CDR3 is TGTGCCAGCAGTTATAAGGGGACAGGGGGCTCCTGGACCCACTACGAGCAGTACTTC.

The chain carries TRBV9 and TRBJ2-2; the match to TRBD1 covers 10 bases. V was clipped by 4 bases and J by 3 bases; unmatched bases: 6. The CDR3 covers 16 residues. Looked up from germline, CDR1 is SGDLS and CDR2 is YYNGEE. The CDR3 spells CASSIRTGGHTGELFF. In nucleotides, the CDR3 is TGTGCCAGCAGCATTCGGACAGGGGGACACACCGGGGAGCTGTTTTTT.

The gene calls are TRBV5-6 and TRBJ2-5, with 11 positions matching TRBD2. After removal of 3 bases from V and 2 bases from J, the junction contained 9 bases not matched to a gene. There are 17 residues in the CDR3. Per the germline V gene, CDR1 is SGHDT and CDR2 is YYEEEE. CDR3 DNA: TGTGCCAGCAGCTCGACTAGCGGGGACGACCTTCAAGAGACCCAGTACTTC. This gives the protein CASSSTSGDDLQETQYF.

The rearrangement joins TRBV19 to TRBJ2-7, with D possibly matching TRBD2 (6 bases). The CDR3 loop spans 13 amino acids. Trimming cost V 1 base and J 7 bases, with 11 bases left between them. Germline CDR1 is LNHDA and CDR2 is SQIVND (reference sequence). The CDR3, as DNA: TGTGCCAGTAGTATAGGAATTGGGACTGAGCAGTACTTC. This translates into CASSIGIGTEQYF.

V is TRBV6-1 and J is TRBJ2-5, with 7 bases aligning to TRBD2. CDR1 MNHNS and CDR2 SASEGT come from the germline V gene. The CDR3 loop spans 15 amino acids. The V and J ends lost 2 bases and 5 bases, in that order; junction bases with no gene match: 8. CDR3 nucleotide sequence: TGTGCCAGCAGTGAACGTGGGGGGGGAGCGGAGACCCAGTACTTC. Translation gives CASSERGGGAETQYF.

The chain joins TRBV6-1 to TRBJ1-4, with D hard to call. Per germline, CDR1 MNHNS and CDR2 SASEGT. CDR3 length: 15 amino acids. V was clipped by 8 bases and J by 3 bases, with 16 bases between them. The CDR3 bases are TGTGCCAGCCGACTGTTTCTACAACCTAATGAAAAACTGTTTTTT. Its translation: CASRLFLQPNEKLFF.

This clone was detected only a few times. The chain couples TRBV28 to TRBJ1-1; 7 nucleotides match TRBD1. Germline CDR1 reads MDHEN; CDR2 reads SYDVKM. This CDR3 contains 12 residues. CDR3 sequence: CAIQGVKTEAFF. CDR3 coding DNA: TGTGCGATCCAGGGGGTAAAAACTGAAGCTTTCTTT.

The chain is built from TRBV28 and TRBJ2-3, with 9 bases lining up with TRBD2. CDR1 and CDR2 (germline): MDHEN, SYDVKM. V shed 1 base, J shed 14 bases, and the junction held 7 bases outside the gene matches. This CDR3 region has 13 residues. The CDR3 protein is CASSLLPSGVRYF. The CDR3 nucleotides read TGTGCCAGCAGTTTATTACCTAGCGGGGTACGGTATTTT.

This sequence joins TRBV13 and TRBJ2-2; 7 positions match TRBD1. Germline CDR1 is PRHDT and CDR2 is FYEKMQ (reference sequence). The CDR3 covers 16 residues. V gave up 5 bases and J gave up 1 base; unmatched junction bases: 7. CDR3 sequence (DNA): TGTGCCAGCAGCCCCACCGGGACAGAGAACACCGGGGAGCTGTTTTTT. This encodes CASSPTGTENTGELFF.

V and J are TRBV7-9 and TRBJ2-3; 9 bases align to TRBD2. The ends lost 1 base at V and 4 bases at J; junction bases unmatched: 9. The CDR3 is 17 residues long. Germline values: CDR1 SEHNR, CDR2 FQNEAQ (reference sequence). CDR3 coding DNA: TGTGCCAGCAGCTTAGGGGACCGTAGCGGGGGCTCAGATACGCAGTATTTT. It is translated as CASSLGDRSGGSDTQYF.

V and J are TRBV27 and TRBJ1-3, with D unresolved. The CDR3 length is 14 residues. V lost 2 bases and J 7 bases, leaving 12 bases between the germline ends. Germline V gene sequence: CDR1 MNHEY, CDR2 SMNVEV (reference sequence). The CDR3 DNA follows: TGTGCCAGCAGTTTAGGAGGGTCCAGGAACACCATATATTTT. Protein product: CASSLGGSRNTIYF.

The genes are TRBV5-1 and TRBJ1-1; TRBD1 agrees at 9 bases. In germline, CDR1 is SGHRS, CDR2 YFSETQ. J gave up 3 bases and V 2 bases, and 2 bases lay outside the gene matches. This CDR3 has 14 amino acids. CDR3 amino acids: CASSLQGADTEAFF. For the CDR3, the DNA is TGCGCCAGCAGCTTACAGGGGGCTGACACTGAAGCTTTCTTT.

This clone came up a few times. This chain joins TRBV7-9 and TRBJ2-7, with TRBD2 matching 9 bases. The CDR3 extends over 14 amino acids. Germline V gives CDR1 SEHNR, CDR2 FQNEAQ (reference sequence). With V trimmed by 2 bases and J by 4 bases, 3 bases remained unmatched. DNA for the CDR3: TGTGCCAGCAGCTTAACTAGCGGGTCGTACGAGCAGTACTTC. It specifies CASSLTSGSYEQYF.

In DNA, the CDR3 is TGTGCCAGCAGTGAAGCGACAGAGTACGAGCAGTACTTC. Translating it yields CASSEATEYEQYF. The gene calls are TRBV6-1 and TRBJ2-7; TRBD1 is a possible D gene (5 bases). This CDR3 is 13 amino acids long. V lost 0 bases and J lost 4, with 7 bases in between. From germline, CDR1 is MNHNS and CDR2 SASEGT.

The genes are TRBV6-1 and TRBJ1-5, with a tentative D call TRBD1 (5 bases). Germline V gives CDR1 MNHNS, CDR2 SASEGT. V lost 3 bases, J lost 1 base, and 10 bases lay in between. The CDR3 is 15 residues long. The CDR3 loop is CASSDWGRSNQPQHF. Written as DNA, the CDR3 is TGTGCCAGCAGTGATTGGGGGAGGAGCAATCAGCCCCAGCATTTT.

The chain employs TRBV2 and TRBJ2-5; the match to TRBD2 covers 13 bases. V dropped 2 bases and J dropped 3; count of bases not matched to a gene: 9. This CDR3 spans 18 amino acids. Germline V gene data show CDR1 as SNHLY and CDR2 as FYNNEI. The CDR3 DNA follows: TGTGCCAGCAGTGAAAGGACTAGCGGGGGCCTGAGGGAAGAGACCCAGTACTTC. As protein: CASSERTSGGLREETQYF.

V gene TRBV5-6 combines with J gene TRBJ2-5; perhaps TRBD1 as D (6 bases). This CDR3 is 14 amino acids long. In germline, CDR1 is SGHDT, CDR2 YYEEEE. The V end was cut by 4 bases, the J end by 5 bases, with 15 bases between. CDR3 region: CASSKTGPGETQYF. CDR3 nucleotides: TGTGCCAGCAGCAAGACAGGTCCGGGGGAGACCCAGTACTTC.

The gene calls are TRBV7-9 and TRBJ1-1, with a tentative D call TRBD1 (6 bases). Trimming took off 4 bases at V and 0 bases at J, with 15 bases between the two ends. The CDR3 length is 16 residues. From germline, CDR1 is SEHNR and CDR2 FQNEAQ (reference sequence). CDR3 in amino acids: CASSSWTVSVNTEAFF. The CDR3 DNA sequence: TGTGCCAGCAGCTCTTGGACAGTATCGGTGAACACTGAAGCTTTCTTT.

This sequence joins TRBV28 and TRBJ1-2; 9 bases line up with TRBD1. After removal of 5 bases from V and 8 bases from J, the junction contained 18 bases not matched to a gene. Germline-derived CDR1 and CDR2 are MDHEN and SYDVKM. This CDR3 contains 17 residues. The CDR3 sequence is CASSPALGLQGANGYTF. CDR3 coding DNA: TGTGCCAGCAGTCCCGCTCTGGGCTTACAGGGGGCGAACGGCTACACCTTC.

The rearrangement joins TRBV5-6 to TRBJ1-6, with no clear D. Trimming took off 4 bases at V and 0 bases at J, with 14 bases between the two ends. The CDR3 covers 17 residues. In germline, CDR1 is SGHDT, CDR2 YYEEEE. The CDR3 DNA is TGTGCCAGCAGCCCCCAACAAGTTCGCTCCTATAATTCACCCCTCCACTTT. This gives the protein CASSPQQVRSYNSPLHF.

This clone was seen a single time. The rearrangement joins TRBV6-1 to TRBJ1-2, with D tentatively TRBD1 (5 bases). The CDR3 spans 13 residues. Per germline, CDR1 MNHNS and CDR2 SASEGT. Trimming cost V 7 bases and J 8 bases, with 17 bases left between them. The CDR3 sequence is CASTAGRALGYTF. CDR3 DNA: TGTGCCAGCACCGCCGGCAGGGCCCTCGGCTACACCTTC.

The chain is built from TRBV9 and TRBJ2-5; TRBD1 agrees at 9 bases. The V segment lost 4 bases and the J segment 3 bases; nucleotides outside the gene matches: 7. The CDR3 loop spans 15 amino acids. CDR1 and CDR2 from the germline V gene are SGDLS and YYNGEE. CDR3 loop: CASSLGTGREETQYF. DNA of the CDR3: TGTGCCAGCAGCTTGGGGACAGGGAGAGAAGAGACCCAGTACTTC.

The V call is TRBV28, the J call TRBJ2-1; 14 nucleotides line up with TRBD2. V lost 6 bases and J lost 6; bases outside the gene matches: 4. Germline-derived CDR1 and CDR2 are MDHEN and SYDVKM. CDR3 length equals 15 residues. Written as DNA, the CDR3 is TGTGCCAGCAGGGAGACTAGCGGGGGGGCCAATGAGCAGTTCTTC. Residues: CASRETSGGANEQFF. Supplemented by reference TRBV28 and TRBJ2-1, the full variable domain reads DVKVTQSSRYLVKRTGEKVFLECVQDMDHENMFWYRQDPGLGLRLIYFSYDVKMKEKGDIPEGYSVSREKKERFSLILESASTNQTSMYLCASRETSGGANEQFFGPGTRLTVL.

The chain carries TRBV10-2 and TRBJ2-3, with a weak D call TRBD2 (5 bases). The germline V and J ends were trimmed by 0 bases and 8 bases, with 9 bases remaining between them. The CDR3 is made up of 13 amino acids. Germline-derived CDR1 and CDR2 are WSHSY and SAAADI. DNA of the CDR3: TGCGCCAGCAGTGAGTCGGTAGAGGGTACGCAGTATTTT. Amino acid sequence: CASSESVEGTQYF.

J is TRBJ2-6 and V is TRBV2; no definite D call. This CDR3 contains 17 residues. CDR1 is SNHLY and CDR2 is FYNNEI in the germline V gene. Between the trimmed V and J ends, which lost 0 bases and 0 bases, there was a span of 9 bases. The CDR3 DNA reads TGTGCCAGCAGTGAAGCGAGGCCAAGCTCTGGGGCCAACGTCCTGACTTTC. Its translation is CASSEARPSSGANVLTF.